A selection of T cell receptor beta chains follows, all from one sample in a study of blood T cell repertoires in COVID-19. Method: immunoSEQ multiplex PCR; TCRdb's copy keeps in-frame clones and lacks some. The data show around 200,000 clones, with about nine tenths seen just once and under 25% held by the top ten. The specimen sequenced was peripheral blood. These receptors were taken from a man aged 70-80 years with active or convalescent COVID-19. Both conserved end residues are part of each CDR3. Fields, in order: CDR3 DNA, CDR3 protein, clone size, J gene, CDR3 length, V gene, D gene. D genes are given only for firm matches. The size of a clone is reported for some rows only, either as once, few or many, or as a class for expanded clones.

TGTGCCACCAGCAGTGACAGGGAGAGCACTGAAGCTTTCTTT CATSSDRESTEAFF . TRBJ1-1 14 TRBV15 TRBD1
TGTGCCAGCAGCCGCGGACAGGGCCCTCTTGAAGCTTTCTTT CASSRGQGPLEAFF . TRBJ1-1 14 TRBV5-4 TRBD1
TGTGCCAGCAGCCCCTCCGGGACTAGCGGAGAAGAGACCCAGTACTTC CASSPSGTSGEETQYF once TRBJ2-5 16 TRBV7-8 TRBD2
TGTGCCAGCAGTAGCCGACAGTCAACTAATGAAAAACTGTTTTTT CASSSRQSTNEKLFF . TRBJ1-4 15 TRBV27 .
TGTGCCAGCCGGAGCGGGAAGCTAGGTTTCGAGCAGTACTTC CASRSGKLGFEQYF . TRBJ2-7 14 TRBV27 TRBD2
TGTGCCAGCAGCCCCGGTATGACAGATCAAGAGACCCAGTACTTC CASSPGMTDQETQYF . TRBJ2-5 15 TRBV9 .
TGTGCCAGCAGCCTGGACTGGACAGGGGTAACTGAAGCTTTCTTT CASSLDWTGVTEAFF . TRBJ1-1 15 TRBV5-4 TRBD1
TGTGCCAGCAGCGGGGACAGCTATCAGCCCCAGCATTTT CASSGDSYQPQHF . TRBJ1-5 13 TRBV12-3/TRBV12-4 TRBD1
TGTGCCAGCAGTTGGGCTGGGACAGCAAACACTGAAGCTTTCTTT CASSWAGTANTEAFF . TRBJ1-1 15 TRBV6-5 TRBD1
TGTGCCAGCAGAGATACAGGGGGCGCCGGCTACACCTTC CASRDTGGAGYTF . TRBJ1-2 13 TRBV6-4 TRBD1
TGTGCCAGCGGGACAGGGGCCACTGGGGGATATGGCTACACCTTC CASGTGATGGYGYTF . TRBJ1-2 15 TRBV19 TRBD1
TGTGCCACCAGCAGGGATTCGCCGGGGGGTAATTCACCCCTCCACTTT CATSRDSPGGNSPLHF . TRBJ1-6 16 TRBV15 .
TGTGCCAGCAGCTTCGGCAGGGGTAACACTGAAGCTTTCTTT CASSFGRGNTEAFF . TRBJ1-1 14 TRBV7-2 .
TGTGCCAGCAGCTTAGAGGCGGGACAGGCACAGGGAGCTTTCTTT CASSLEAGQAQGAFF . TRBJ1-1 15 TRBV7-2 TRBD1
TGCAGCGTTGAGGGGACTAGCGGGAGGATTTCTAGCACAGATACGCAGTATTTT CSVEGTSGRISSTDTQYF . TRBJ2-3 18 TRBV29-1 TRBD2
TGTGCCAGCAGCATAGCGGGAGGGCCGTCCTACGAGCAGTACTTC CASSIAGGPSYEQYF . TRBJ2-7 15 TRBV6-5 TRBD2
TGCGCCAGCGCACCGGGTCGAGAGACCCAGTACTTC CASAPGRETQYF . TRBJ2-5 12 TRBV5-1 .
TGTGCCAGCAGTTTGTCCAGGGCAGATACGCAGTATTTT CASSLSRADTQYF . TRBJ2-3 13 TRBV12-3/TRBV12-4 .
TGTGCCGGATCGCAGGGGACTAACTATGGCTACACCTTC CAGSQGTNYGYTF . TRBJ1-2 13 TRBV7-9 .
TGTGCCAGCAGTGGGGGGACAGACAATTACAATGAGCAGTTCTTC CASSGGTDNYNEQFF few TRBJ2-1 15 TRBV2 TRBD1
TGCGCCAGCAGCCAAGATACCGTCCCCAGGAACACTGAAGCTTTCTTT CASSQDTVPRNTEAFF . TRBJ1-1 16 TRBV4-3 .
TGTGCCAGCTCACAGGGGACAGGTCGCTCCGATGGCTACACCTTC CASSQGTGRSDGYTF . TRBJ1-2 15 TRBV18 TRBD1
TGCAGCGTTGCCATTAGGATGGAGGGGATTAATGAAAAACTGTTTTTT CSVAIRMEGINEKLFF . TRBJ1-4 16 TRBV29-1 .
TGCGCCAGCAGCCAAGCAGGGGAGTATAGCAATCAGCCCCAGCATTTT CASSQAGEYSNQPQHF . TRBJ1-5 16 TRBV4-1 .
TGTGCCAGCAGCCCCGGAGGATATGGCTACACCTTC CASSPGGYGYTF . TRBJ1-2 12 TRBV3-1/TRBV3-2 .